The clone carrying this T cell receptor (beta chain) was seen once. The CDR3 covers 16 residues. Germline V gives CDR1 LGHNA, CDR2 YNFKEQ. V was shortened by 0 bases and J by 5 bases, with 15 bases between the two germline ends. This sample is drawn from a study of OX40 agonist ivuxolimab in advanced cancers. On the study more broadly: Patients' therapy was ivuxolimab, an antibody that acts as an agonist of OX40 (CD134). Hepatocellular carcinoma, melanoma, renal cell or head and neck cancer affected the dose-escalation patients. Averaging roughly 60 years in age, with a range of roughly 23 to 80, the cohort was about 83% male.

Repertoires were generated with immunoSEQ multiplex PCR, while TCRdb's copy carries only in-frame clones and drops some. The table includes around 31,000 clones, around nine tenths detected once. Drawing of blood for sampling happened at baseline, at cycle 4 day 1, and at cycle 7 day 1. The source is an adult with an advanced solid tumor such as melanoma, head and neck, liver or kidney cancer. The sequencing here drew on CD4+ or CD8+ T cells sorted from blood, taken in a trial of the OX40 agonist ivuxolimab. The genes are TRBV4-2 and TRBJ2-3, with D perhaps being TRBD1 or TRBD2 (5 bases each). CDR3 coding DNA: TGTGCCAGCAGCCAAGATTCGGGGCTAGTTATAGATACGCAGTATTTT. Translated: CASSQDSGLVIDTQYF.